Following are 23 T cell receptor beta chains from one sample sequenced in a study of spatial heterogeneity in lung cancer. TCRdb re-called the 5' RACE reads with MiXCR, one entry per CDR3 protein. The sample has more than 45,000 distinct CDR3 sequences, under 6% seen once. Time point defined: sample taken at primary tumor resection. Sample: PBMCs, taken at surgery. Receptors were obtained from a male donor with early-stage non-small cell lung cancer.

This clonotype was counted many times. This chain uses TRBV11-2 with TRBJ1-2; possibly TRBD1 for D (5 bases). This CDR3 spans 16 amino acids. Germline V CDR1 and CDR2: SGHAT, FQNNGV. The V and J ends lost 5 bases and 2 bases respectively, with 18 bases between them. DNA for the CDR3: TGTGCCAGCAGCCTTCCCCGGACATCCGGGAACTATGGCTACACCTTC. This encodes CASSLPRTSGNYGYTF.

This clonotype was found a few times. V is TRBV6-6 and J is TRBJ2-3, with D perhaps given as TRBD1 or TRBD2 (5 bases each). V shed 5 bases and J shed 1 base, with 16 bases lying between them. Germline values: CDR1 MNHNY, CDR2 SVGAGI (reference sequence). The CDR3 loop spans 16 amino acids. The CDR3 loop reads CASSPTGLGGTDTQYF. Here the CDR3 DNA reads TGTGCCAGCAGTCCTACCGGCCTGGGGGGCACAGATACGCAGTATTTT.

This clonotype has at least ten counts. As DNA, the CDR3 is TGTGCCAGCAGCATAGCGGGAGTTTCAGATACGCAGTATTTT. This encodes CASSIAGVSDTQYF. The chain recombines TRBV11-2 with TRBJ2-3; 9 positions match TRBD2. The CDR3 has 14 residues. CDR1 and CDR2 (germline): SGHAT, FQNNGV. The ends lost 5 bases at V and 4 bases at J; junction bases unmatched: 4.

This clonotype came up many times. The V and J genes are TRBV6-6 and TRBJ2-2; D unresolved. The CDR3 runs 14 residues. The V gene lost 6 bases and the J gene lost 9 bases, with 17 bases spanning the gap. Germline assignment: CDR1 MNHNY and CDR2 SVGAGI (reference sequence). The CDR3 DNA is TGTGCCAGCAGCACCCCATCTGTAGCCAGGGAGCTGTTTTTT. This encodes CASSTPSVARELFF.

This clonotype has at least ten counts. This chain joins TRBV28 and TRBJ2-1; D unclear. Germline V CDR1 and CDR2: MDHEN, SYDVKM. The CDR3 runs 13 residues. Trimming took 5 bases from V and 4 from J, leaving 9 bases between them. Written as DNA, the CDR3 is TGTGCCAGCAGTCAAGAGAGTTACAATGAGCAGTTCTTC. Its protein is CASSQESYNEQFF. The full variable domain, in which reference TRBV28 and TRBJ2-1 provide the parts outside the CDR3, is DVKVTQSSRYLVKRTGEKVFLECVQDMDHENMFWYRQDPGLGLRLIYFSYDVKMKEKGDIPEGYSVSREKKERFSLILESASTNQTSMYLCASSQESYNEQFFGPGTRLTVL.

This clonotype appeared many times. The rearrangement links TRBV4-2 to TRBJ1-1; 7 bases agree with TRBD1. Looked up from germline, CDR1 is LGHNA and CDR2 is YNFKEQ. This CDR3 region has 14 residues. Trimming cost V 3 bases and J 1 base; bases outside gene matches: 2. The chain's CDR3 is CASSQDRRNTEAFF. CDR3 nucleotides: TGTGCCAGCAGCCAGGACAGGAGGAACACTGAAGCTTTCTTT.

This clonotype was seen ten or more times. V gene TRBV7-2 combines with J gene TRBJ2-2; 9 bases are shared with TRBD1. CDR1 is SGHTA, CDR2 FQGNSA, per germline. There are 16 residues in the CDR3. V shed 3 bases and J 2 bases; nucleotides not matched to a gene: 4. As DNA, the CDR3 is TGTGCCAGCAGCTTCCTGGGACAGGGAAACACCGGGGAGCTGTTTTTT. Its translation is CASSFLGQGNTGELFF.

This clonotype was recorded many times. CDR3 nucleotide sequence: TGTGCCAGCAGTGACCGATTGAACCCTCACACAGATACGCAGTATTTT. It codes for CASSDRLNPHTDTQYF. The genes are TRBV25-1 and TRBJ2-3; D gene unclear. CDR1 is MGHDK, CDR2 SYGVNS, per germline. The CDR3 runs to 16 residues. The V and J ends lost 3 bases and 2 bases respectively, with 15 bases between them. Using reference TRBV25-1 and TRBJ2-3 for the parts outside the CDR3, the full variable domain is EADIYQTPRYLVIGTGKKITLECSQTMGHDKMYWYQQDPGMELHLIHYSYGVNSTEKGDLSSESTVSRIRTEHFPLTLESARPSHTSQYLCASSDRLNPHTDTQYFGPGTRLTVL.

The sample holds many counts of this clonotype. The rearrangement links TRBV27 to TRBJ1-5; no clear D gene. V was pared by 5 bases and J by 5 bases, with 13 bases between. Germline V gene lookup returns CDR1 MNHEY and CDR2 SMNVEV (reference sequence). The CDR3 is made up of 14 amino acids. The CDR3 loop is CASSALPTDQPQHF. The CDR3 DNA sequence: TGTGCCAGCAGTGCTCTCCCTACGGATCAGCCCCAGCATTTT.

The chain uses TRBV9 and TRBJ2-7; D is perhaps TRBD1 (5 bases). Trimming cost V 4 bases and J 6 bases, with 14 bases left between them. Per germline, CDR1 SGDLS and CDR2 YYNGEE. The CDR3 consists of 13 residues. CDR3 in amino acids: CASSPSAQGEQYF. Written as DNA, the CDR3 is TGTGCCAGCAGCCCATCGGCCCAGGGCGAGCAGTACTTC.

Judged by abundance, this clonotype is medium-sized (0.01 to 0.1%). V is TRBV29-1 and J is TRBJ2-1; 12 bases are a match to TRBD2. With 7 bases clipped from V and 2 bases from J, the junction kept 3 bases outside the gene matches. The CDR3 length is 14 residues. Germline CDR1 and CDR2: SQVTM and ANQGSEA. The CDR3 DNA reads as TGCAGCGCCGGACTAGCGGGACCCTACAATGAGCAGTTCTTC. Translation: CSAGLAGPYNEQFF.

This clonotype was recorded many times. The chain employs TRBV20-1 and TRBJ2-7, with D unresolved. CDR1 DFQATT and CDR2 SNEGSKA come from the germline V gene (reference sequence). Trimming stripped 3 bases from V and 2 bases from J, with 11 bases between. The CDR3 consists of 13 residues. Here the CDR3 reads CSARMQATYEQYF. CDR3 nucleotide sequence: TGCAGTGCTAGGATGCAGGCAACCTACGAGCAGTACTTC.

At least ten counts were recorded for this clonotype. The chain links TRBV5-1 to TRBJ1-1; unclear D gene. Germline values: CDR1 SGHRS, CDR2 YFSETQ. Deletions cut 3 bases from V and 3 bases from J, with 9 bases between. The CDR3 length is 13 residues. The CDR3 loop reads CASSYGGDTEAFF. The CDR3 region has the DNA TGCGCCAGCAGCTACGGCGGTGACACTGAAGCTTTCTTT.

This clonotype has a count of ten or more. The J gene is TRBJ2-2, the V gene TRBV2, with D unresolved. The germline CDR1 and CDR2 sequences are SNHLY and FYNNEI. The CDR3 covers 14 residues. V lost 4 bases, J lost 5 bases, and 11 bases lay in between. CDR3: CASSGYLQTGELFF. The CDR3 DNA reads TGTGCCAGCAGTGGTTACCTCCAGACCGGGGAGCTGTTTTTT.

This clonotype was counted many times. J is TRBJ2-3 and V is TRBV12-3 or TRBV12-4; D possibly corresponds to TRBD1 (6 bases). CDR3 length equals 17 residues. Trimming removed 2 bases from V and 2 bases from J, with 17 bases in between. DNA for the CDR3: TGTGCCAGCAGTTTAACCGAGCTTTGGGGGCCCACAGATACGCAGTATTTT. As protein: CASSLTELWGPTDTQYF.

This clonotype was seen at least ten times. DNA for the CDR3: TGTGCCAGCAGCTTAGGGCTAGCGGGAGCCTTGAACACCGGGGAGCTGTTTTTT. This gives the protein CASSLGLAGALNTGELFF. The V call is TRBV7-7, the J call TRBJ2-2; 10 nucleotides match TRBD2. Per germline, CDR1 SSHAT and CDR2 FNYEAQ (reference sequence). The CDR3 sequence is 18 residues long. V gave up 1 base and J gave up 1 base; unmatched junction bases: 6.

The rearrangement links TRBV12-3 or TRBV12-4 to TRBJ2-7; 7 bases agree with TRBD2. V trimming: 8 bases; J trimming: 2 bases; junction bases outside the gene matches: 12. CDR3 size: 15 residues. In nucleotides, the CDR3 is TGTGCCAGCCCACCCCGGGACTACCAGGCCTACGAGCAGTACTTC. Encoded protein: CASPPRDYQAYEQYF.

This clonotype was picked up many times. This rearrangement joins TRBV20-1 to TRBJ1-4, with D unclear. Trimming removed 0 bases at V and 7 bases at J, with 9 bases between. Germline CDR1 DFQATT, CDR2 SNEGSKA (reference sequence). The CDR3 spans 13 residues. CDR3 nucleotide sequence: TGCAGTGCTAGAGATAATCTAGGTGAAAAACTGTTTTTT. Translated, it gives CSARDNLGEKLFF.

This clonotype was detected ten times or more. The genes are TRBV28 and TRBJ2-7, with 9 bases aligning to TRBD1. The CDR3 extends over 19 amino acids. V gave up 6 bases and J gave up 0 bases; unmatched junction bases: 18. Germline CDR1 reads MDHEN; CDR2 reads SYDVKM. CDR3 in DNA: TGTGCCAGCAGGCCTCTCCGGGACAGGGTTGAAAAAAGCTCCTACGAGCAGTACTTC. Its protein product is CASRPLRDRVEKSSYEQYF.

This clonotype was counted at least ten times. This chain uses TRBV7-2 with TRBJ2-7; TRBD1 might be the D (6 bases). The CDR3 contains 14 residues. Trimming shortened V by 5 bases and J by 0 bases, and 11 bases separated the two germline ends. The germline V gene encodes CDR1 SGHTA and CDR2 FQGNSA. CDR3 region: CASSRTVSSYEQYF. The CDR3 DNA sequence: TGTGCCAGCAGCAGGACAGTGTCCTCCTACGAGCAGTACTTC.

This clonotype was detected many times. This sequence joins TRBV28 and TRBJ2-7; 8 nucleotides match TRBD2. The germline V gene encodes CDR1 MDHEN and CDR2 SYDVKM. The CDR3 length is 12 residues. With 8 bases clipped from V and 6 bases from J, the junction kept 6 bases outside the gene matches. This CDR3 reads CASGIAGFEQYF. The CDR3 region has the DNA TGTGCCAGCGGGATAGCGGGATTCGAGCAGTACTTC.

Ten or more counts support this clonotype. The chain recombines TRBV14 with TRBJ2-7, with unresolved D. V lost 3 bases and J 2 bases, leaving 8 bases between the germline ends. Germline CDR1 reads SGHDN; CDR2 reads FVKESK. CDR3 length: 13 amino acids. CDR3: CASSQGLTYEQYF. As DNA, the CDR3 is TGTGCCAGCAGCCAGGGCCTCACCTACGAGCAGTACTTC.

Many counts were recorded for this clonotype. V usage is TRBV28 and J usage is TRBJ2-6; 8 bases match TRBD1. The V and J ends lost 5 bases and 2 bases, in that order; junction bases with no gene match: 2. Germline V lookup: CDR1 MDHEN, CDR2 SYDVKM. The CDR3 covers 15 residues. CDR3 sequence: CASSMTGAGANVLTF. CDR3 coding DNA: TGTGCCAGCAGTATGACAGGGGCTGGGGCCAACGTCCTGACTTTC.